This T cell receptor beta chain was captured in a study of blood T cell repertoires in COVID-19. TCRdb keeps only in-frame clones here, not all; method: immunoSEQ multiplex PCR. The table records fewer than 45,000 clones, roughly 70% of them present only once. CDR1 is LNHDA, CDR2 SQIVND, per germline (reference sequence). V lost 5 bases and J lost 4, with 10 bases in between. The CDR3 is made up of 13 amino acids. The sample taken for sequencing was peripheral blood. The receptor comes from a man between 65 and 85 years old with COVID-19, enrolled during active disease. V is TRBV19 and J is TRBJ2-3, with D tentatively TRBD1 (6 bases). The CDR3 sequence: CASSAAGADTQYF. The CDR3 DNA sequence: TGTGCCAGTAGTGCGGCAGGGGCAGATACGCAGTATTTT.